Listed below are T cell receptor beta chains from one sample, sequenced in a study of patients and donors after allogeneic stem cell transplantation. Each CDR3 protein gets one entry after TCRdb re-called the RT-PCR reads with MiXCR. The data show about 110,000 distinct CDR3 sequences, over 30% seen once. The material sequenced was blood, either unsorted or a sorted T cell fraction (not recorded which). Every receptor here comes from a human donor who was either an allogeneic HSCT recipient or a stem cell or donor lymphocyte infusion donor (not recorded which). It is not recorded whose cells these are; they may come from a transplant donor. Both conserved end residues are part of each CDR3. A D gene is named only where the DNA matches it firmly. Not every row has a clone size; where given, it reads once, few, many or a size class.

clone_size d_call j_call v_call cdr3_aa cdr3_nt
few TRBD1 TRBJ1-1 TRBV7-8 CASSLGTGLNTEAFF TGTGCCAGCAGCCTAGGGACAGGCTTAAACACTGAAGCTTTCTTT
NA NA TRBJ2-7 TRBV2 CASRGFGLAMYF TGTGCCAGCAGGGGGTTCGGGCTAGCCATGTACTTC
few TRBD1 TRBJ1-4 TRBV12-3/TRBV12-4 CASSQPGTGEKLFF TGTGCCAGCAGTCAACCCGGGACAGGGGAAAAACTGTTTTTT
few NA TRBJ2-2 TRBV5-1 CASSSTGTNGELFF TGCGCCAGCAGCAGTACAGGGACTAACGGGGAGCTGTTTTTT
few NA TRBJ1-1 TRBV12-3/TRBV12-4 CASSFRDTEAFF TGTGCCAGCAGTTTCCGGGACACTGAAGCTTTCTTT
few TRBD2 TRBJ2-3 TRBV6-5 CASSYTGTSGYTDTQYF TGTGCCAGCAGTTACACGGGGACTAGCGGCTACACAGATACGCAGTATTTT
NA NA TRBJ2-7 TRBV20-1 CSARYSGAEQYF TGCAGTGCTAGATACTCAGGGGCCGAGCAGTACTTC
few TRBD2 TRBJ2-1 TRBV6-2/TRBV6-3 CASSYSLRGSDEQFF TGTGCCAGCAGTTACTCGTTGCGGGGGTCGGATGAGCAGTTCTTC
few NA TRBJ2-4 TRBV12-3/TRBV12-4 CASSFNTGNIQYF TGTGCCAGCAGTTTTAACACAGGGAACATTCAGTACTTC
NA NA TRBJ1-5 TRBV15 CATSREVVVNQPQHF TGTGCCACCAGCAGAGAGGTCGTTGTGAATCAGCCCCAGCATTTT
NA NA TRBJ2-3 TRBV24-1 CATSDSAARGISGTDTQYF TGTGCCACCAGTGATTCTGCGGCTCGGGGGATTTCTGGCACAGATACGCAGTATTTT
few TRBD1 TRBJ1-3 TRBV24-1 CATSDSDRDGNTIYF TGTGCCACCAGTGATTCAGACAGGGACGGAAACACCATATATTTT
few NA TRBJ1-1 TRBV18 CASSATRNTEAFF TGTGCCAGCTCAGCCACAAGAAACACTGAAGCTTTCTTT
few NA TRBJ1-6 TRBV20-1 CSAKDTGSPLHF TGCAGTGCTAAAGACACGGGGTCACCCCTCCACTTT
few NA TRBJ1-5 TRBV24-1 CATSVKTFYSNQPQHF TGTGCCACCAGTGTTAAAACCTTCTATAGCAATCAGCCCCAGCATTTT
NA NA TRBJ1-2 TRBV2 CASSDQGFYGYTF TGTGCCAGCAGTGACCAGGGGTTCTATGGCTACACCTTC
few TRBD1 TRBJ1-2 TRBV20-1 CSAPRDRPAYGYTF TGCAGTGCTCCTCGGGACAGGCCCGCCTATGGCTACACCTTC
once NA TRBJ2-3 TRBV12-3/TRBV12-4 CASSSSATGDTQYF TGTGCCAGCAGTTCGAGCGCTACGGGAGATACGCAGTATTTT
NA TRBD2 TRBJ2-5 TRBV28 CASSSPLAGGLKTQYF TGTGCCAGCAGTTCCCCCCTAGCGGGAGGGCTGAAGACCCAGTACTTC
few NA TRBJ1-2 TRBV15 CATSRDRSGGYTF TGTGCCACCAGCAGAGATAGGAGTGGTGGCTACACCTTC
NA NA TRBJ1-3 TRBV11-3 CASSNLKRNTIYF TGTGCCAGCAGCAATTTAAAGAGAAACACCATATATTTT
NA TRBD1 TRBJ1-1 TRBV6-6 CASSPRQGGRMNTEAFF TGTGCCAGCAGTCCCCGACAGGGGGGAAGGATGAACACTGAAGCTTTCTTT
NA NA TRBJ2-7 TRBV20-1 CSASREPGYEQYF TGCAGTGCTAGTAGAGAACCCGGCTACGAGCAGTACTTC
NA NA TRBJ2-1 TRBV27 CASSGMGPYNEQFF TGTGCCAGCAGCGGGATGGGGCCCTACAATGAGCAGTTCTTC
NA TRBD1 TRBJ1-6 TRBV20-1 CSARGQGASPLHF TGCAGTGCTAGAGGGCAGGGGGCATCACCCCTCCACTTT
once NA TRBJ2-3 TRBV12-3/TRBV12-4 CASSLGQFTDTQYF TGTGCCAGCAGTTTAGGACAGTTCACAGATACGCAGTATTTT
NA NA TRBJ1-5 TRBV14 CASSQGFSRIDSNQPQHF TGTGCCAGCAGCCAAGGTTTTAGCAGGATCGATAGCAATCAGCCCCAGCATTTT
NA NA TRBJ2-7 TRBV6-5 CASSALGRGTWEQYF TGTGCCAGCAGTGCCCTGGGGAGAGGTACTTGGGAGCAGTACTTC
NA NA TRBJ2-1 TRBV6-5 CASSTEGILASYNEQFF TGTGCCAGCAGTACGGAGGGGATACTAGCCTCCTACAATGAGCAGTTCTTC
NA TRBD1 TRBJ2-7 TRBV5-1 CASSLAKGAGREQYF TGCGCCAGCAGCTTGGCAAAGGGGGCTGGACGCGAGCAGTACTTC
NA NA TRBJ2-7 TRBV7-9 CASSFSHSSYEQYF TGTGCCAGCAGCTTCAGCCACAGCTCCTACGAGCAGTACTTC
few NA TRBJ1-5 TRBV20-1 CSASVSLEPQHF TGCAGTGCTAGTGTGAGTCTGGAACCCCAGCATTTT
few NA TRBJ2-3 TRBV20-1 CSARNGRSTDTQYF TGCAGTGCTAGAAATGGCAGGAGCACAGATACGCAGTATTTT
NA TRBD2 TRBJ2-2 TRBV5-1 CAYYQRETLTTGELFF TGCGCCTATTACCAGCGGGAGACCCTTACTACCGGGGAGCTGTTTTTT
NA NA TRBJ1-2 TRBV7-2 CASSHRLEVTGYTF TGTGCCAGCAGCCACCGCCTGGAGGTTACAGGCTACACCTTC
NA TRBD2 TRBJ2-1 TRBV20-1 CSATRLAGGRPYNEQFF TGCAGTGCTACCCGACTAGCGGGAGGCAGACCCTACAATGAGCAGTTCTTC
NA TRBD2 TRBJ2-7 TRBV4-3 CASSLIAGDVYEQYF TGCGCCAGCAGCCTAATAGCGGGAGACGTCTACGAGCAGTACTTC
NA TRBD2 TRBJ2-7 TRBV12-3/TRBV12-4 CASSELAGYEQYF TGTGCCAGCAGTGAGCTAGCGGGCTACGAGCAGTACTTC
few NA TRBJ1-6 TRBV20-1 CSARGNWGTGNSPLHF TGCAGCGCTAGAGGGAACTGGGGAACAGGGAATTCACCCCTCCACTTT
few NA TRBJ2-3 TRBV29-1 CSVEELADTQYF TGCAGCGTTGAAGAACTGGCAGATACGCAGTATTTT
NA TRBD2 TRBJ2-3 TRBV6-1 CASRRLAGHTDTQYF TGTGCCAGCAGGCGGCTAGCGGGACACACAGATACGCAGTATTTT